A single T cell receptor (beta chain) is shown here with its context. V lost 4 bases and J 0 bases, leaving 12 bases between the germline ends. This CDR3 contains 15 residues. Germline CDR1 is SGHRS and CDR2 is YFSETQ. This entry is derived from a study of blood T cell repertoires in COVID-19. About the research overall: In each case, the material was cDNA or gDNA derived from T cells, B-cell-depleted T cells, or PBMCs.

Profiling relied on immunoSEQ multiplex PCR, and the TCRdb table lists in-frame clones only, not all of them. This sample has tens of thousands of clones, with 77% found just once. The clonotype originates from a man between 65 and 85 years old with COVID-19, enrolled during active disease. The chain recombines TRBV5-1 with TRBJ2-3; a possible D gene is TRBD2 (6 bases). Input material: peripheral blood. The CDR3 sequence is CASSHSDYSTDTQYF. The CDR3 DNA reads as TGCGCCAGCAGCCATTCGGACTACAGCACAGATACGCAGTATTTT.